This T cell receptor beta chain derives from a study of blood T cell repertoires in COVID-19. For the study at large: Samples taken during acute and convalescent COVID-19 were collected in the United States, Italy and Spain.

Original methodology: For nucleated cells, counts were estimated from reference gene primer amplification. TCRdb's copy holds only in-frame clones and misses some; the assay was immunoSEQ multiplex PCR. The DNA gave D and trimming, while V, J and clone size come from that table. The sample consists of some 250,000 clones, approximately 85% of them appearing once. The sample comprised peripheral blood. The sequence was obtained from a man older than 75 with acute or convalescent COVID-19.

For the CDR3, the DNA is TGTGCCAGCAGCCCTCTAGCGGGGTCCCAAGAGACCCAGTACTTC. Protein sequence: CASSPLAGSQETQYF. The V gene is TRBV5-4, the J gene TRBJ2-5; 9 positions match TRBD2. CDR1 is SGHNT and CDR2 is YYREEE in the germline V gene (reference sequence). The length of the CDR3 is 15 residues. Trimming cost V 4 bases and J 1 base; bases outside gene matches: 5.